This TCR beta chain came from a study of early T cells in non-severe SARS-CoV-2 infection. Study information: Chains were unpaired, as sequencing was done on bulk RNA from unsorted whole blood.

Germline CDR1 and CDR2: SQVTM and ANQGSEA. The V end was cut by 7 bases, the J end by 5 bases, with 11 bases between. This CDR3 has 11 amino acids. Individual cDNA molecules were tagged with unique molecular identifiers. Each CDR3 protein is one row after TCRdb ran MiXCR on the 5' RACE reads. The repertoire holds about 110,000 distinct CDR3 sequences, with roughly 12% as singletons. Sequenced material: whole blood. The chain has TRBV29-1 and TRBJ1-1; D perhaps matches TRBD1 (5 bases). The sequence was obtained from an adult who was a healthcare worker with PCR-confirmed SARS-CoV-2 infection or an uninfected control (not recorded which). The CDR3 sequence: CSAPRGTEAFF. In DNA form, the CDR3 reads TGCAGCGCCCCCCGGGGGACTGAAGCTTTCTTT.